This T cell receptor beta chain appears in the sequencing data of a study of cytomegalovirus exposure and HLA in healthy donors. The PCR employed 60 Vbeta primers together with 13 Jbeta primers. TCRdb keeps only in-frame clones here, not all; method: immunoSEQ multiplex PCR. Found here are 150,000 to 200,000 clones, around four fifths of them singletons; the top ten hold about 1.5%. CDR1 and CDR2 from the germline V gene are SGHTA and FQGTGA. With 3 bases removed from V and 1 base from J, the gap between germline ends came to 13 bases. CDR3 length: 15 residues. V usage is TRBV7-3 and J usage is TRBJ2-7, with D unclear. The clonotype comes from a man younger than 35 in good health and CMV-seronegative. The source material was PBMCs. CDR3 protein: CASSFDGGGSYEQYF. The CDR3 coding sequence is TGTGCCAGCAGCTTCGACGGCGGTGGTTCCTACGAGCAGTACTTC. The variable domain in full, completed from reference TRBV7-3 and TRBJ2-7, reads GAGVSQTPSNKVTEKGKYVELRCDPISGHTALYWYRQSLGQGPEFLIYFQGTGAADDSGLPNDRFFAVRPEGSVSTLKIQRTERGDSAVYLCASSFDGGGSYEQYFGPGTRLTVT.